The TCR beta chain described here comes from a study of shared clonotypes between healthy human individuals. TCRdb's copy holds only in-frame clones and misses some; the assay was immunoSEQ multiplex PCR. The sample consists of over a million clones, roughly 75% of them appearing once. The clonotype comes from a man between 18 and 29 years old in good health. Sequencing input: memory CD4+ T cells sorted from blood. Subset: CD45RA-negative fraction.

The CDR3, as DNA: TGCGCCAGCGAAAGCGGGGGCTCCTACAATGAGCAGTTCTTC. Encoded protein: CASESGGSYNEQFF. This chain links TRBV5-1 with TRBJ2-1; 8 positions match TRBD2. V shed 7 bases and J 0 bases; nucleotides not matched to a gene: 3. This CDR3 has 14 amino acids. Germline V gives CDR1 SGHRS, CDR2 YFSETQ.